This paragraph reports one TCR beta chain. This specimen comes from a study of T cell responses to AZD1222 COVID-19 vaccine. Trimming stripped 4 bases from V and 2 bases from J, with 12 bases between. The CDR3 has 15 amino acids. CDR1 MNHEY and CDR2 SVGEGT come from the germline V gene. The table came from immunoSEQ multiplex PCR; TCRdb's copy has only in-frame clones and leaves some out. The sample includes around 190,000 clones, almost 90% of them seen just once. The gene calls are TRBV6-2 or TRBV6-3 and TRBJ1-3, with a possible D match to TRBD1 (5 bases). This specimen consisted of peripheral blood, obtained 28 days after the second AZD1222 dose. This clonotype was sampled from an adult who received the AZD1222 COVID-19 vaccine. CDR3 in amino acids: CASSSTGSTGNTIYF. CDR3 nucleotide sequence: TGTGCCAGCAGTTCTACAGGTTCCACTGGAAACACCATATATTTT.